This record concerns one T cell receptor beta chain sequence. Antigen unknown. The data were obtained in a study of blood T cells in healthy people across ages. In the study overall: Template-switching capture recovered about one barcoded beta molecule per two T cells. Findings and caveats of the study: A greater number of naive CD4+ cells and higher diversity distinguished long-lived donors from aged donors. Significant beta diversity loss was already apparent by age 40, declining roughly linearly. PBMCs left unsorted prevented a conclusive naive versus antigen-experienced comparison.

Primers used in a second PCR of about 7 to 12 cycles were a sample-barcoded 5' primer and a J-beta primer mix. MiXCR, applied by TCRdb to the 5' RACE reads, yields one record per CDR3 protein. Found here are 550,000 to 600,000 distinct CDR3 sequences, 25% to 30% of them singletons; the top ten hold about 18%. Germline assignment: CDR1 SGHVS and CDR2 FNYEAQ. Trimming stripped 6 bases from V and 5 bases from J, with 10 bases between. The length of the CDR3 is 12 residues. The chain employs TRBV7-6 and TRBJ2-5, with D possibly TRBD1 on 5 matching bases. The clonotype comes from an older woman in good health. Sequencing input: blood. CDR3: CASSNPGETQYF. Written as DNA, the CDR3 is TGTGCCAGCAGTAATCCAGGGGAGACCCAGTACTTC. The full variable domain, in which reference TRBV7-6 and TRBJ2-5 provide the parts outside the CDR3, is GAGVSQSPRYKVTKRGQDVALRCDPISGHVSLYWYRQALGQGPEFLTYFNYEAQQDKSGLPNDRFSAERPEGSISTLTIQRTEQRDSAMYRCASSNPGETQYFGPGTRLLVL.